These 23 T cell receptor beta chains came from one sample sequenced in a study of blood T cell repertoires in COVID-19. Measured with immunoSEQ multiplex PCR; TCRdb has only the in-frame clones, and not every one. The table lists about 440,000 clones, approximately 90% of them singletons. The sample comprised peripheral blood. Receptors were obtained from a woman between 25 and 40 years old with acute or convalescent COVID-19.

V and J are TRBV27 and TRBJ2-2, with 7 bases aligning to TRBD2. CDR1 is MNHEY, CDR2 SMNVEV, per germline (reference sequence). The CDR3 runs 18 residues. J gave up 3 bases and V 3 bases, and 13 bases lay outside the gene matches. CDR3 DNA: TGTGCCAGCAGTTTCGGGGGGTTATCGCTAAGGGACACCGGGGAGCTGTTTTTT. It specifies CASSFGGLSLRDTGELFF.

The rearrangement uses TRBV5-6 and TRBJ2-1; 7 nucleotides match TRBD1. The germline CDR1 and CDR2 sequences are SGHDT and YYEEEE. This CDR3 is 14 amino acids long. After removal of 3 bases from V and 4 bases from J, the junction contained 4 bases not matched to a gene. Here the CDR3 reads CASSSGTVYNEQFF. The CDR3, as DNA: TGTGCCAGCAGCTCCGGGACAGTATACAATGAGCAGTTCTTC.

The chain couples TRBV29-1 to TRBJ2-1, with 11 bases fitting TRBD2. V lost 4 bases to trimming and J lost 7 bases; unmatched junction nucleotides: 9. Germline V lookup: CDR1 SQVTM, CDR2 ANQGSEA. This CDR3 has 15 residues. The CDR3 region has the DNA TGCAGCGTTGGCCTAAGACTAGCGGGGTGGAATGAGCAGTTCTTC. This codes for CSVGLRLAGWNEQFF.

This clone has just a few counts. The CDR3 spells CASSQEQGINNSPLHF. DNA for the CDR3: TGCGCCAGCAGCCAAGAGCAGGGAATTAATAATTCACCCCTCCACTTT. V gene TRBV4-1 combines with J gene TRBJ1-6; a possible D gene is TRBD1 (5 bases). Trimming shortened V by 0 bases and J by 5 bases, and 11 bases separated the two germline ends. The CDR3 loop spans 16 amino acids. Per the germline V gene, CDR1 is MGHRA and CDR2 is YSYEKL.

The chain recombines TRBV11-2 with TRBJ2-7; maybe TRBD1 (5 bases). V was cut by 1 base and J by 5 bases, with 9 bases left in between. There are 13 residues in the CDR3. Germline V gene lookup returns CDR1 SGHAT and CDR2 FQNNGV. The CDR3 nucleotides are TGTGCCAGCAGCTTAGGCGTAGGGGACGAGCAGTACTTC. This sequence encodes CASSLGVGDEQYF.

This clone was seen a handful of times. The V call is TRBV5-1, the J call TRBJ1-5; 9 nucleotides match TRBD1. CDR1 is SGHRS and CDR2 is YFSETQ in the germline V gene. The CDR3 has 15 residues. J lost 4 bases, V lost 4 bases, and 6 bases had no gene match. The CDR3 nucleotides read TGCGCCAGCAGCACCGGGACAGGGCCGAATCAGCCCCAGCATTTT. It codes for CASSTGTGPNQPQHF.

The chain joins TRBV4-1 to TRBJ2-7; D gene ambiguous. There are 16 residues in the CDR3. Germline V gene sequence: CDR1 MGHRA, CDR2 YSYEKL. V dropped 0 bases and J dropped 0 bases, with 12 bases sitting between them. The DNA for the CDR3 is TGCGCCAGCAGCCAAGATTCTAGTCCGAACTCCTACGAGCAGTACTTC. Amino acids: CASSQDSSPNSYEQYF.

The CDR3, as DNA: TGTGCCAGCAGTGCCAGGGTGGGACTATACTACGAGCAGTACTTC. Translated: CASSARVGLYYEQYF. The chain joins TRBV27 to TRBJ2-7, with 7 nucleotides matching TRBD2. The V gene end was trimmed by 5 bases and the J gene end by 3 bases; junction bases not matched to a gene: 10. The CDR3 contains 15 residues. Germline V lookup: CDR1 MNHEY, CDR2 SMNVEV (reference sequence).

The V call is TRBV5-1, the J call TRBJ2-5; a possible D gene is TRBD2 (7 bases). Germline V CDR1 and CDR2: SGHRS, YFSETQ. CDR3 length equals 14 residues. Trimming pared 4 bases from V and 5 bases from J, leaving 15 bases between. CDR3 in amino acids: CASSEGGTKETQYF. The CDR3 DNA reads as TGCGCCAGCAGCGAGGGGGGGACGAAGGAGACCCAGTACTTC.

This sequence joins TRBV5-1 and TRBJ2-1, with 8 bases that match TRBD2. Germline CDR1 reads SGHRS; CDR2 reads YFSETQ. V was pared by 4 bases and J by 7 bases, with 10 bases of the junction left unmatched. The CDR3 sequence is 15 residues long. As DNA, the CDR3 is TGCGCCAGCAGCCACACGGGGGGGCCGGGGAATGAGCAGTTCTTC. Encoded protein: CASSHTGGPGNEQFF.

This clone occurred a few times. This chain joins TRBV2 and TRBJ1-3; D ambiguous. Trimming cost V 5 bases and J 2 bases, with 13 bases left between them. The CDR3 extends over 15 amino acids. Germline V gene sequence: CDR1 SNHLY, CDR2 FYNNEI. CDR3 amino acids: CASSFGSGAGNTIYF. Written as DNA, the CDR3 is TGTGCCAGCAGTTTTGGGTCGGGTGCTGGAAACACCATATATTTT.

The V call is TRBV7-2, the J call TRBJ2-2; D not resolved. The CDR3 consists of 16 residues. V was shortened by 1 base and J by 1 base, with 10 bases between the two germline ends. Germline CDR1 and CDR2: SGHTA and FQGNSA. In DNA, the CDR3 is TGTGCCAGCAGCTTAGTACCCCCAGGGAACACCGGGGAGCTGTTTTTT. Translating it yields CASSLVPPGNTGELFF.

This rearrangement joins TRBV30 to TRBJ2-2, with D uncertain. This CDR3 has 11 amino acids. V lost 2 bases and J 8 bases, leaving 6 bases between the germline ends. Per germline, CDR1 GTSNPN and CDR2 SVGIG (reference sequence). CDR3 DNA: TGTGCCTGGAGTTCATTGGGGGAGCTGTTTTTT. As protein: CAWSSLGELFF. The full variable domain, with the rest looked up from reference TRBV30 and TRBJ2-2, is SQTIHQWPATLVQPVGSPLSLECTVEGTSNPNLYWYRQAAGRGLQLLFYSVGIGQISSEVPQNLSASRPQDRQFILSSKKLLLSDSGFYLCAWSSLGELFFGEGSRLTVL.

With respect to this clone: Other DNA sequences in the sample encode the same CDR3. This chain's CDR3 is CASSSRGGKDTQYF. CDR3 DNA: TGTGCCAGCAGCTCACGGGGGGGTAAAGATACGCAGTATTTT. The gene calls are TRBV7-3 and TRBJ2-3; 8 nucleotides align to TRBD2. The J segment lost 5 bases and the V segment lost 4 bases, leaving 5 bases of the junction unmatched. This CDR3 comprises 14 residues. Germline V CDR1 and CDR2: SGHTA, FQGTGA.

This chain links TRBV25-1 with TRBJ2-5; D call uncertain. CDR1 is MGHDK, CDR2 SYGVNS, per germline. CDR3 length equals 15 residues. Between the trimmed V and J ends, which lost 1 base and 3 bases, there was a span of 12 bases. The CDR3 sequence: CASSEWANKKETQYF. CDR3 coding DNA: TGTGCCAGCAGTGAATGGGCGAATAAAAAAGAGACCCAGTACTTC.

The chain couples TRBV5-1 to TRBJ2-4; maybe TRBD1 (6 bases). V lost 3 bases and J 14 bases, leaving 18 bases between the germline ends. The CDR3 is 13 residues long. Germline lookup yields CDR1 SGHRS and CDR2 YFSETQ. The CDR3 protein is CASSSIPEGEKYF. The CDR3, as DNA: TGCGCCAGCAGCTCTATACCAGAGGGGGAAAAGTACTTC.

The chain uses TRBV14 and TRBJ2-2; 9 nucleotides align to TRBD2. CDR3 length: 16 amino acids. Germline trimming cut 4 bases from V and 8 bases from J; bases unmatched to any gene: 11. In germline, CDR1 is SGHDN, CDR2 FVKESK. CDR3 protein: CASSRGQGLASGELFF. As DNA, the CDR3 is TGTGCCAGCAGCCGAGGTCAGGGACTAGCCTCGGGGGAGCTGTTTTTT.

The gene calls are TRBV7-8 and TRBJ2-1; D unresolved. Germline CDR1 is SGHVS and CDR2 is FQNEAQ. The CDR3 runs 13 residues. V lost 1 base and J lost 4, with 5 bases in between. As DNA, the CDR3 is TGTGCCAGCAGCTTAGAACAGTACAATGAGCAGTTCTTC. This sequence encodes CASSLEQYNEQFF.

A single count supports this clone. J is TRBJ1-2 and V is TRBV6-6; TRBD1 matches 9 bases. The junction had 7 bases not matched to a gene; V was cut back by 9 bases and J by 5 bases. The CDR3 runs 13 residues. Germline assignment: CDR1 MNHNY and CDR2 SVGAGI (reference sequence). The CDR3 DNA reads TGTGCCAGTAGACAGGGGGGTTCGTATGGCTACACCTTC. This encodes CASRQGGSYGYTF.

The chain has TRBV4-2 and TRBJ2-1, with 7 positions matching TRBD2. The J segment lost 2 bases and the V segment lost 3 bases, leaving 7 bases of the junction unmatched. Germline V gene lookup returns CDR1 LGHNA and CDR2 YNFKEQ. This CDR3 is 16 amino acids long. CDR3 in amino acids: CASSHNPGTTYNEQFF. CDR3 coding DNA: TGTGCCAGCAGCCACAATCCGGGGACTACCTACAATGAGCAGTTCTTC.

The CDR3 spells CAISVSGGAFTDTQYF. CDR3 nucleotide sequence: TGTGCCATCAGTGTTTCCGGGGGGGCTTTCACAGATACGCAGTATTTT. V is TRBV10-3 and J is TRBJ2-3; TRBD2 aligns across 8 bases. The CDR3 runs 16 residues. The germline gives CDR1 ENHRY, CDR2 SYGVKD. V was pared by 4 bases and J by 2 bases, with 8 bases of the junction left unmatched.

There are a few counts of this clone. The J gene is TRBJ1-2, the V gene TRBV5-6, with D hard to call. This CDR3 has 14 residues. Germline V gene lookup returns CDR1 SGHDT and CDR2 YYEEEE. Trimming took 0 bases from V and 4 from J, leaving 10 bases between them. Here the CDR3 reads CASSLGVESYGYTF. DNA for the CDR3: TGTGCCAGCAGCTTGGGAGTGGAGTCCTATGGCTACACCTTC.

J is TRBJ2-4 and V is TRBV5-8; TRBD2 matches at 10 bases. V was clipped by 3 bases and J by 0 bases; unmatched bases: 9. Per the germline V gene, CDR1 is SGHTS and CDR2 is YDEGEE. The CDR3 is 18 residues long. CDR3 sequence (DNA): TGTGCCAGCAGCTCAAACGTACTAGCGGGACTAGCCAAAAACATTCAGTACTTC. Translation: CASSSNVLAGLAKNIQYF. Supplemented by reference TRBV5-8 and TRBJ2-4, the full variable domain reads EAGVTQSPTHLIKTRGQQATLRCSPISGHTSVYWYQQALGLGLQFLLWYDEGEERNRGNFPPRFSGRQFPNYSSELNVNALELEDSALYLCASSSNVLAGLAKNIQYFGAGTRLSVL.